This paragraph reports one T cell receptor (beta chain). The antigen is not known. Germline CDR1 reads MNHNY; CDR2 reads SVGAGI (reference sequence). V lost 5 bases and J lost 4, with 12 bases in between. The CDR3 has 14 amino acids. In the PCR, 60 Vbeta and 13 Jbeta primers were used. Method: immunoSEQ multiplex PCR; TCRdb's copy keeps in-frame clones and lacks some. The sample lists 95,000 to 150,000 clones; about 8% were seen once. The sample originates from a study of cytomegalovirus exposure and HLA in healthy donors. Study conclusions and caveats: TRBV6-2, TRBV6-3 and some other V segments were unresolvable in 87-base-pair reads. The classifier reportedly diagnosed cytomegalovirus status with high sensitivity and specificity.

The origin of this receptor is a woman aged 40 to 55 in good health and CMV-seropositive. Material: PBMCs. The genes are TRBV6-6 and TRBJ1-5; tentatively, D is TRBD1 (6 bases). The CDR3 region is CASSRGGDNQPQHF. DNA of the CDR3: TGTGCCAGCAGTAGGGGGGGGGATAATCAGCCCCAGCATTTT.